The entry below gives a single T cell receptor beta chain sequence along with its context. What antigen it recognizes has not been identified. One base away there is no much larger clone; base qualities are not given. The entry originates in a study of PD-1 blockade in classical Hodgkin lymphoma (dated by TCRdb to 2019 to 2021). About the study as a whole: Nivolumab dosing was 3 mg/kg intravenously every 2 weeks, continuing until either disease progression or unacceptable toxicity. To define a peripheral blood immune signature of response to PD-1 blockade in classical Hodgkin lymphoma, the study combined TCR beta sequencing with CyTOF. Results the study describes overall, beyond this receptor: Newly diagnosed patients were reported to have lower baseline TCR diversity than healthy donors, and relapsed/refractory patients were reported to have lower baseline TCR diversity still. Baseline diversity similar to that of newly diagnosed patients was observed in trial patients achieving complete response, whereas significantly lower diversity was observed in partial responders and progressors. Only a single clinical trial cohort was studied, and what caused the repertoire differences, possibly disease activity or prior therapy, remained undefined. Lower diversity was observed in patients in whom nivolumab was started less than 1 year after ASCT, and these patients were excluded from later analyses so that confounding by immune reconstitution would be avoided. CD4+ but not CD8+ TCR diversity rose significantly by C4D1 (p=0.0027 vs p=0.16), most apparent in complete responders (p=0.02).

This sample's time point label indicates: cycle 4 day 1 (C4D1), after less than 7 weeks of nivolumab. Every trial patient had relapsed following autologous stem cell transplantation, and prior brentuximab vedotin exposure was what differed among cohorts A, B and C. The trial cohort included 56 patients with relapsed/refractory classical Hodgkin lymphoma, and each patient had a best overall response of complete response, partial response or progressive disease. Trial patients were treated with single-agent nivolumab in the multi-cohort phase II CheckMate 205 trial. An independent review committee assessed best overall response using the 2007 International Working Group response criteria. PBMCs from the trial were collected at three points: immediately before nivolumab initiation (C1D1), and during therapy at cycle 2 day 1 and cycle 4 day 1. Peripheral blood was collected in 8 mL Vacutainer Cell Preparation Tubes, from which PBMCs were isolated by centrifugation and then cryopreserved.

Genomic DNA was isolated using the Qiagen DNeasy kit from unsorted PBMCs as well as from negatively selected CD4+ and CD8+ fractions. TCR beta CDR3 regions were amplified by immunoSEQ multiplex PCR using primers annealing to V and J segments. A synthetic immune receptor repertoire was used to minimize amplification bias, and any residual bias was removed computationally once sequencing was done. Regarding the original processing steps: Custom Python scripts were used to quantify repertoire diversity as the Shannon entropy index. Unsorted, CD4+ and CD8+ repertoires were analyzed separately, except for combined analyses in which CD4+ and CD8+ sequences were merged in silico. Clonal expansion was defined as at least a 2-fold frequency increase after treatment relative to C1D1, with a pseudocount of 0.5 for undetected baseline clones. Singleton clones were defined as clones with 0 or 1 copy at C1D1, and non-singleton clones were defined as clones with 2 or more copies. Clones expanded in unsorted samples were annotated as CD4+, CD8+ or unknown by matching protein sequences in sorted samples from the same patient. Wilcoxon tests on paired samples were used to test diversity changes from C1D1 to C4D1. TCRdb's version of the immuneACCESS table is confined to in-frame rearrangements and falls short of the full clone set. An unresolved V gene accounts for under half of the shortfall where checked; the remainder is of unknown origin. The DNA was the basis for D and trimming; V, J and clone size are from that table. This sample gives around 100,000 clones in total; over 75% of them show up just once. Of the sample, around 3% falls within the top ten clones.

The CDR3 runs 16 residues from the cysteine to the phenylalanine. Only the CDR3 portion is preserved as DNA: 48 bases, with reading frame beginning at the first base. The CDR1 and CDR2 encoded by the germline V gene are SGDLS and YYNGEE. Cut back by 0 bases and 0 bases, the V and J ends lie 11 bases apart. Here the sequenced sample was peripheral blood mononuclear cells (PBMCs), taken before the fourth cycle of nivolumab. This receptor was obtained from a human donor with classical Hodgkin lymphoma. Rearrangement joined TRBV9 to TRBJ2-3; possibly the D gene is TRBD2, per 6 matching bases. The DNA sequence is as follows: TGTGCCAGCAGCGTAGAAGGGACTCAGAGCACAGATACGCAGTATTTT. It translates to CASSVEGTQSTDTQYF.